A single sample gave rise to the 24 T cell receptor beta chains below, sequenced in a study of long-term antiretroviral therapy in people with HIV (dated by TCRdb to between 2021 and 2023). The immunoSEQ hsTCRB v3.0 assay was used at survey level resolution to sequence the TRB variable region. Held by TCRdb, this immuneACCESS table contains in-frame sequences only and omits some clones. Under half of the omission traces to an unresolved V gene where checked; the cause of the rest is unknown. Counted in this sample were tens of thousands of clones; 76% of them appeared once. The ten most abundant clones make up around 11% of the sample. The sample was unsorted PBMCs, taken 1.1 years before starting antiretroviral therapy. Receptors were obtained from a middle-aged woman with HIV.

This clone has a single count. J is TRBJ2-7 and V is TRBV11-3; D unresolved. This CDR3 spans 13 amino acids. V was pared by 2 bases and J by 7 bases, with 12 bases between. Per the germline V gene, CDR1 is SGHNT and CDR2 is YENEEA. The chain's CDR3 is CASSLQETLEQYF. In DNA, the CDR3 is TGTGCCAGCAGCTTACAGGAGACTCTAGAGCAGTACTTC.

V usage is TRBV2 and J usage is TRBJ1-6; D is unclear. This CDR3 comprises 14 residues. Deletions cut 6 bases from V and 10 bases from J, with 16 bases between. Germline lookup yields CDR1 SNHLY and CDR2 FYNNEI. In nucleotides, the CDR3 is TGTGCCAGCAGCCCCCTTGGGGTCGGGTCACCCCTCCACTTT. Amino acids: CASSPLGVGSPLHF.

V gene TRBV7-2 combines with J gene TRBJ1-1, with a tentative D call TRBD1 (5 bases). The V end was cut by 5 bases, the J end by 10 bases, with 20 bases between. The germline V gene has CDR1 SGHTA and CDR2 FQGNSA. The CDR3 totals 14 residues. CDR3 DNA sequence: TGTGCCAGCAGCCGAGGGGCCGGGCGGATACGAGCTTTCTTT. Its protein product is CASSRGAGRIRAFF.

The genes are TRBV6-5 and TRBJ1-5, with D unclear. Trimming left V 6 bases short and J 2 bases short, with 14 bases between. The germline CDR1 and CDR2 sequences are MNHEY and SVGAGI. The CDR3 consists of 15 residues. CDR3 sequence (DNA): TGTGCCAGCAGACGCACCCACGAAGGCAATCAGCCCCAGCATTTT. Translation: CASRRTHEGNQPQHF.

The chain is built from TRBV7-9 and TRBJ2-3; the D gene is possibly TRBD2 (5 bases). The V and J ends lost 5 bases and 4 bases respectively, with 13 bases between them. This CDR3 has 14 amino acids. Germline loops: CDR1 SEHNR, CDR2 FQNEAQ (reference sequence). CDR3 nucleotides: TGTGCCAGCAGCGCGAGGGAACTAGCAGATACGCAGTATTTT. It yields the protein CASSARELADTQYF.

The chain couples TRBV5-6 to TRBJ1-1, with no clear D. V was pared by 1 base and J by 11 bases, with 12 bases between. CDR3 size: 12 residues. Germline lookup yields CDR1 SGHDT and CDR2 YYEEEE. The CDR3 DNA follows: TGTGCCAGCAGCTTGAGTAAGGGTGGGGCTTTCTTT. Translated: CASSLSKGGAFF. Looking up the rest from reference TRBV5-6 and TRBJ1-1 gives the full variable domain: DAGVTQSPTHLIKTRGQQVTLRCSPKSGHDTVSWYQQALGQGPQFIFQYYEEEERQRGNFPDRFSGHQFPNYSSELNVNALLLGDSALYLCASSLSKGGAFFGQGTRLTVV.

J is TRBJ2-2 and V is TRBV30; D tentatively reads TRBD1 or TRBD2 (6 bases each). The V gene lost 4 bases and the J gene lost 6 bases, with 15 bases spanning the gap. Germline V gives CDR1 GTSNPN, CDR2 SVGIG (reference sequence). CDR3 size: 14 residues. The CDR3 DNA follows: TGTGCCTGGACTGTCGGGGGCTCCCCCGGGGAGCTGTTTTTT. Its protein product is CAWTVGGSPGELFF.

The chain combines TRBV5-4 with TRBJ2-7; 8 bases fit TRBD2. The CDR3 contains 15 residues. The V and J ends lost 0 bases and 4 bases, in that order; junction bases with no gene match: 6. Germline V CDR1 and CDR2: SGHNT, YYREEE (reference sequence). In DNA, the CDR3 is TGTGCCAGCAGCTTGGGGAAGCGGGAGCAGTACGAGCAGTACTTC. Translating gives CASSLGKREQYEQYF.

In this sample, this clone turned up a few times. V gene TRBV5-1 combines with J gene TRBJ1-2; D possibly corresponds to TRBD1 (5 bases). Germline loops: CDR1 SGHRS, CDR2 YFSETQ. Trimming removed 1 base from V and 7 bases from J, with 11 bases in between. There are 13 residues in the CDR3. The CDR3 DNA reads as TGCGCCAGCAGCTTGACGGGGGTGGCTGGCTACACCTTC. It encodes CASSLTGVAGYTF.

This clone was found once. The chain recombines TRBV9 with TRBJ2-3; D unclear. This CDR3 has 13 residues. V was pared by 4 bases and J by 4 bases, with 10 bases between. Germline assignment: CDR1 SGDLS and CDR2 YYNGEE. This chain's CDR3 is CASSPQVADTQYF. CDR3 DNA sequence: TGTGCCAGCAGCCCGCAGGTCGCAGATACGCAGTATTTT.

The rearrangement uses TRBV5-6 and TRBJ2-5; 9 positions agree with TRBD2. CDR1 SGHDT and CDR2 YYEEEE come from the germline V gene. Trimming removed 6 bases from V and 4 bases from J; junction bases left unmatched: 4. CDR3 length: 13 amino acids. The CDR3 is CASNGLALETQYF. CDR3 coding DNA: TGTGCCAGCAACGGACTAGCGCTAGAGACCCAGTACTTC.

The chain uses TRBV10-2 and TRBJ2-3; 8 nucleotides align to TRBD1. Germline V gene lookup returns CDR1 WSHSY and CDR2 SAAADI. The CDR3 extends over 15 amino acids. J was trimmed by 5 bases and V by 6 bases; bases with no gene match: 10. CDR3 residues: CASSQGQDWGDTQYF. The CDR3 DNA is TGCGCCAGCAGCCAGGGACAGGACTGGGGAGATACGCAGTATTTT.

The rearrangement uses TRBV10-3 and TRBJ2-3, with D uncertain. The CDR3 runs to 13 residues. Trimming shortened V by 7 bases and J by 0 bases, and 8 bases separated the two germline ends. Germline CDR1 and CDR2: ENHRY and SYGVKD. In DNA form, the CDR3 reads TGTGCCATCAAGGACCTGAGCACAGATACGCAGTATTTT. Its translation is CAIKDLSTDTQYF.

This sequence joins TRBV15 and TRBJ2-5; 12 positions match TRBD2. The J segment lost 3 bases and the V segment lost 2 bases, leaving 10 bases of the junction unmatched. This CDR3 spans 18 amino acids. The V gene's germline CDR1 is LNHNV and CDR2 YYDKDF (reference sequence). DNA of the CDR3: TGTGCCACCAGCAGAAGGATCCGGACTAGCGGGAAAAAAGAGACCCAGTACTTC. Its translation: CATSRRIRTSGKKETQYF. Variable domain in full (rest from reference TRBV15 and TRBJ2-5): DAMVIQNPRYQVTQFGKPVTLSCSQTLNHNVMYWYQQKSSQAPKLLFHYYDKDFNNEADTPDNFQSRRPNTSFCFLDIRSPGLGDTAMYLCATSRRIRTSGKKETQYFGPGTRLLVL.

The CDR3 sequence is CASSQDPRDRGRNGELFF. The CDR3 DNA reads as TGTGCCAGCAGCCAAGACCCCCGGGACAGGGGGCGTAACGGGGAGCTGTTTTTT. The chain recombines TRBV14 with TRBJ2-2; 12 nucleotides line up with TRBD1. Germline loops: CDR1 SGHDN, CDR2 FVKESK. CDR3 size: 18 residues. V was pared by 0 bases and J by 7 bases, with 9 bases of the junction left unmatched.

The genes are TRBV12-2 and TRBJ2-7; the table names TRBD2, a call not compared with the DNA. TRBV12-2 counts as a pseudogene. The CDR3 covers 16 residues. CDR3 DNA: TGTGCAAGTCGCTTAGCGAGGACTAGCGGGTCCCTAGGGCAGTACTTC. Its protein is CASRLARTSGSLGQYF.

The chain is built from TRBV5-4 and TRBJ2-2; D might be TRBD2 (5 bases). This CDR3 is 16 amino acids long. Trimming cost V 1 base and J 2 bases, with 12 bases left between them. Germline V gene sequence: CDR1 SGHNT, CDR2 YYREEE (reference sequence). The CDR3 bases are TGTGCCAGCAGCTTGAACGGACTCCGAAACACCGGGGAGCTGTTTTTT. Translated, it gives CASSLNGLRNTGELFF. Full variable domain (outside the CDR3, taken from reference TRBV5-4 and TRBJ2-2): ETGVTQSPTHLIKTRGQQVTLRCSSQSGHNTVSWYQQALGQGPQFIFQYYREEENGRGNFPPRFSGLQFPNYSSELNVNALELDDSALYLCASSLNGLRNTGELFFGEGSRLTVL.

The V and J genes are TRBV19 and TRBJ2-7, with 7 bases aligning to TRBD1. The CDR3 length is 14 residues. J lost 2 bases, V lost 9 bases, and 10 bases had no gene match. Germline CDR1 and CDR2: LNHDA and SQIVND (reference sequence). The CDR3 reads CASRARDRTYEQYF. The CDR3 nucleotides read TGTGCCAGCAGGGCCCGGGACAGAACCTACGAGCAGTACTTC. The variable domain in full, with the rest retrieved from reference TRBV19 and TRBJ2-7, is DGGITQSPKYLFRKEGQNVTLSCEQNLNHDAMYWYRQDPGQGLRLIYYSQIVNDFQKGDIAEGYSVSREKKESFPLTVTSAQKNPTAFYLCASRARDRTYEQYFGPGTRLTVT.

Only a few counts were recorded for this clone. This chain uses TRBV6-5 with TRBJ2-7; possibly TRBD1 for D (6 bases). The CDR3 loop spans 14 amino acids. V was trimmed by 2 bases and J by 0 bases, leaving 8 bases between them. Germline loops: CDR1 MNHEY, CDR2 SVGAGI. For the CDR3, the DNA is TGTGCCAGCAGTTACACCAGGGGCTCCTACGAGCAGTACTTC. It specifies CASSYTRGSYEQYF.

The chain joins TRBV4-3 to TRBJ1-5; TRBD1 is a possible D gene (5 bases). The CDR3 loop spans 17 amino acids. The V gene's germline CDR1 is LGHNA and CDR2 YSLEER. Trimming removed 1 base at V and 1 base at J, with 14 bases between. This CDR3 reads CASSQGVGKGSNQPQHF. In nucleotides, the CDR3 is TGCGCCAGCAGCCAAGGGGTGGGAAAGGGGAGCAATCAGCCCCAGCATTTT.

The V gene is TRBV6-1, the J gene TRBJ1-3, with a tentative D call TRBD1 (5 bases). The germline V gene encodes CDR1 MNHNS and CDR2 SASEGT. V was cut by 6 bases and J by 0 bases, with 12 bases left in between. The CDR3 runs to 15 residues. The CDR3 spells CASRPDRVSGNTIYF. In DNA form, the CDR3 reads TGTGCCAGCAGACCCGACAGAGTCTCTGGAAACACCATATATTTT.

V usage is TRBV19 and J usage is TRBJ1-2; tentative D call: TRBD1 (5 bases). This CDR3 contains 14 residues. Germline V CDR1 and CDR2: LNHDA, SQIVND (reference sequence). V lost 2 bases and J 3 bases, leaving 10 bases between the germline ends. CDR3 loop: CASSILGGDYGYTF. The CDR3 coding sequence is TGTGCCAGTAGTATATTGGGGGGGGACTATGGCTACACCTTC.

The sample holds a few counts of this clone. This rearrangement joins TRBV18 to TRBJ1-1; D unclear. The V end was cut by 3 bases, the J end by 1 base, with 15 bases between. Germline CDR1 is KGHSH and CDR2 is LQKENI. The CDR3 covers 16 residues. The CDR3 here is CASSPMTLTKNTEAFF. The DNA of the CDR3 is TGTGCCAGCTCACCGATGACGCTCACAAAGAACACTGAAGCTTTCTTT.

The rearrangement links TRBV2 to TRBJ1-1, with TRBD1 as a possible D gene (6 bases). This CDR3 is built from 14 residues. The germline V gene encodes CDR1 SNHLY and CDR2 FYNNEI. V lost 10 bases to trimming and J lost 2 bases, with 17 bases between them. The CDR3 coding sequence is TGTGCCACAAATAGACAGGTTCTCAACACTGAAGCTTTCTTT. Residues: CATNRQVLNTEAFF.